One and the same sample provided the 29 T cell receptor beta chains below, sequenced in a study of shared clonotypes between healthy human individuals (TCRdb year 2020). Library preparation used the immunoSEQ multiplex PCR assay. TCRdb re-hosts the immuneACCESS table, in-frame sequences only. Its copies lack some clones; in the studies checked, an unresolved V gene accounts for under half of them, and the cause for the rest is not known. Recorded for this sample are more than 1.2 million clones; approximately 98.5% of them occurred a single time. 0.36% of the sample belongs to the ten largest clones. Sequenced sample: naive CD4+ T cells sorted from blood. Sample cell subset or site, as interpreted from the label and publication: CD45RA+ positively selected. Source of these receptors: a man aged 25 to 40 in good health.

The rearrangement links TRBV7-2 to TRBJ2-5; 11 bases agree with TRBD1. Germline V gives CDR1 SGHTA, CDR2 FQGNSA. V was clipped by 5 bases and J by 4 bases; unmatched bases: 6. The CDR3 loop spans 15 amino acids. In DNA form, the CDR3 reads TGTGCCAGCAGCCCTACGGGGACAGGGGGAGAGACCCAGTACTTC. Translating it yields CASSPTGTGGETQYF.

J is TRBJ1-3 and V is TRBV7-2, with a weak D call TRBD1 (6 bases). Germline CDR1 SGHTA, CDR2 FQGNSA. V was clipped by 5 bases and J by 2 bases, with 10 bases between them. The CDR3 is 14 amino acids. The CDR3 bases are TGTGCCAGCAGCGACACAGGGCCTGGAAACACCATATATTTT. Protein: CASSDTGPGNTIYF.

The chain joins TRBV28 to TRBJ2-1; D is uncertain. Looked up from germline, CDR1 is MDHEN and CDR2 is SYDVKM. The V end lost 5 bases, the J end lost 9 bases, and 11 bases lay between the germline ends. CDR3 length: 12 amino acids. This CDR3 is CASSRELGEQFF. In DNA form, the CDR3 reads TGTGCCAGCAGTCGAGAGCTCGGTGAGCAGTTCTTC.

The CDR3 loop reads CASSVRGISGNTIYF. CDR3 in DNA: TGTGCCAGCAGTGTAAGGGGAATCTCTGGAAACACCATATATTTT. The rearrangement joins TRBV25-1 to TRBJ1-3, with TRBD1 as a possible D gene (5 bases). Trimming shortened V by 4 bases and J by 0 bases, and 10 bases separated the two germline ends. The length of the CDR3 is 15 residues. Germline-derived CDR1 and CDR2 are MGHDK and SYGVNS.

As concerns this clone: The same CDR3 also results from other DNA sequences found in this sample. The gene calls are TRBV7-9 and TRBJ2-1; tentative D call: TRBD2 (5 bases). Trimming pared 2 bases from V and 5 bases from J, leaving 10 bases between. This CDR3 has 14 amino acids. CDR1 and CDR2 (germline): SEHNR, FQNEAQ (reference sequence). The CDR3 nucleotides are TGTGCCAGCAGCTTACGCGGGTCCCACAATGAGCAGTTCTTC. It encodes CASSLRGSHNEQFF.

This clone was recorded only once. At one end the junction does not follow the germline gene, possibly because of a read error. This chain joins TRBV25-1 and TRBJ2-7; D might be TRBD1 or TRBD2, each matching 5 bases. The CDR3 is 13 amino acids. CDR1 and CDR2 from the germline V gene are MGHDK and SYGVNS. The CDR3, as DNA: TGTGCCAGCAGTGAAGGGGACGGACTGAGATTGAACTTC. It translates to CASSEGDGLRLNF.

The chain carries TRBV5-6 and TRBJ2-2; D is uncertain. CDR1 and CDR2 from the germline V gene are SGHDT and YYEEEE. The CDR3 has 14 amino acids. Trimming shortened V by 2 bases and J by 1 base, and 6 bases separated the two germline ends. The CDR3 loop is CASSFLRNTGELFF. For the CDR3, the DNA is TGTGCCAGCAGCTTTTTGAGGAACACCGGGGAGCTGTTTTTT.

V gene TRBV10-3 combines with J gene TRBJ2-3; unclear D gene. The V gene lost 7 bases and the J gene lost 4 bases, with 6 bases spanning the gap. The germline CDR1 and CDR2 sequences are ENHRY and SYGVKD. This CDR3 comprises 11 residues. The CDR3 sequence is CAITTADTQYF. Here the CDR3 DNA reads TGTGCCATCACCACGGCAGATACGCAGTATTTT.

This clone appeared a single time. This chain joins TRBV18 and TRBJ1-1; TRBD1 aligns across 7 bases. V shed 4 bases, J shed 2 bases, and the junction held 4 bases outside the gene matches. Germline V gene lookup returns CDR1 KGHSH and CDR2 LQKENI. CDR3 length: 14 amino acids. In DNA form, the CDR3 reads TGTGCCAGCTCACATGGACAGGTAAACACTGAAGCTTTCTTT. Its translation is CASSHGQVNTEAFF. The complete variable domain, with remaining parts taken from reference TRBV18 and TRBJ1-1, reads NAGVMQNPRHLVRRRGQEARLRCSPMKGHSHVYWYRQLPEEGLKFMVYLQKENIIDESGMPKERFSAEFPKEGPSILRIQQVVRGDSAAYFCASSHGQVNTEAFFGQGTRLTVV.

This sequence joins TRBV19 and TRBJ2-7, with a weak D call TRBD2 (5 bases). The CDR3 is 14 residues long. Germline V gene lookup returns CDR1 LNHDA and CDR2 SQIVND (reference sequence). Trimming took off 3 bases at V and 6 bases at J, with 15 bases between the two ends. CDR3 in DNA: TGTGCCAGTAGTATCTCCCTGAGGGTATCCGAGCAGTACTTC. It encodes CASSISLRVSEQYF.

J is TRBJ1-4 and V is TRBV28; possibly TRBD1 for D (6 bases). The length of the CDR3 is 14 residues. V was pared by 7 bases and J by 4 bases, with 13 bases between. CDR1 and CDR2 from the germline V gene are MDHEN and SYDVKM. The CDR3 reads CASNRRTVNEKLFF. The CDR3 DNA reads TGTGCCAGCAATCGCAGGACAGTTAATGAAAAACTGTTTTTT.

The V and J genes are TRBV15 and TRBJ2-5, with 8 nucleotides matching TRBD2. This CDR3 is built from 17 residues. Germline CDR1 LNHNV, CDR2 YYDKDF (reference sequence). J gave up 1 base and V 1 base, and 8 bases lay outside the gene matches. CDR3 in DNA: TGTGCCACCAGCAGAGTCAGGGTCGGGAGGGCCCAAGAGACCCAGTACTTC. Its translation: CATSRVRVGRAQETQYF.

The chain employs TRBV28 and TRBJ2-3, with D unclear. Deletions cut 3 bases from V and 8 bases from J, with 12 bases between. CDR1 and CDR2 (germline): MDHEN, SYDVKM. There are 13 residues in the CDR3. In nucleotides, the CDR3 is TGTGCCAGCAGTTTTGTCCGTACGGGTACGCAGTATTTT. This codes for CASSFVRTGTQYF.

This clone has just one count. CDR3 in DNA: TGTGCCAGCAGTCAAAGGACTAGCGCAGCAACTGAGCAGTTCTTC. It encodes CASSQRTSAATEQFF. The chain is built from TRBV6-1 and TRBJ2-1; TRBD2 aligns across 9 bases. The junction had 11 bases not matched to a gene; V was cut back by 5 bases and J by 9 bases. Germline CDR1 is MNHNS and CDR2 is SASEGT. The CDR3 covers 15 residues.

The genes are TRBV7-9 and TRBJ2-5; 8 bases agree with TRBD2. The CDR3 covers 14 residues. The V and J ends lost 9 bases and 2 bases, in that order; junction bases with no gene match: 8. Germline values: CDR1 SEHNR, CDR2 FQNEAQ (reference sequence). The DNA of the CDR3 is TGTGCCAGTCACCGAGCGGGAGAACAAGAGACCCAGTACTTC. Translation: CASHRAGEQETQYF.

This rearrangement joins TRBV9 to TRBJ1-4; D is unclear. Trimming removed 3 bases from V and 8 bases from J, with 17 bases in between. The CDR3 has 15 residues. CDR1 and CDR2 (germline): SGDLS, YYNGEE. In nucleotides, the CDR3 is TGTGCCAGCAGCGCCCGGAGCGGGGTAGGGGAAAAACTGTTTTTT. This translates into CASSARSGVGEKLFF.

The chain is built from TRBV5-1 and TRBJ2-1; 8 positions agree with TRBD2. The trim removed 4 bases at V and 8 bases at J, leaving 2 bases unmatched. Germline V CDR1 and CDR2: SGHRS, YFSETQ. The CDR3 is made up of 12 amino acids. In DNA form, the CDR3 reads TGCGCCAGCAGCCGGGAGGGAGATGAGCAGTTCTTC. Translation: CASSREGDEQFF.

The count of this clone is one. The J gene is TRBJ1-1, the V gene TRBV19; D not resolved. Germline-derived CDR1 and CDR2 are LNHDA and SQIVND (reference sequence). Between the trimmed V and J ends, which lost 3 bases and 7 bases, there was a span of 12 bases. The CDR3 has 13 amino acids. CDR3 nucleotide sequence: TGTGCCAGTAGTATTTTCAGCCGGGGTGAAGCTTTCTTT. Amino acids: CASSIFSRGEAFF.

The chain joins TRBV2 to TRBJ2-5; TRBD1 aligns across 7 bases. Germline loops: CDR1 SNHLY, CDR2 FYNNEI. CDR3 length: 14 residues. V dropped 7 bases and J dropped 1; count of bases not matched to a gene: 6. The CDR3 coding sequence is TGTGCCAGCATGAGAGACAGGGCCCAAGAGACCCAGTACTTC. It yields the protein CASMRDRAQETQYF.

The chain has TRBV30 and TRBJ2-2, with 15 positions matching TRBD2. The CDR3 has 17 residues. The junction had 7 bases not matched to a gene; V was cut back by 3 bases and J by 5 bases. CDR1 and CDR2 (germline): GTSNPN, SVGIG (reference sequence). CDR3 loop: CAWRGPGLAGGTGELFF. CDR3 DNA sequence: TGTGCCTGGAGGGGGCCGGGACTAGCGGGAGGAACCGGGGAGCTGTTTTTT.

The chain uses TRBV7-9 and TRBJ2-1; 9 nucleotides align to TRBD1. Germline V gene lookup returns CDR1 SEHNR and CDR2 FQNEAQ (reference sequence). This CDR3 is built from 15 residues. V was clipped by 4 bases and J by 0 bases; unmatched bases: 1. The CDR3 protein is CASSWDRDSYNEQFF. Written as DNA, the CDR3 is TGTGCCAGCAGCTGGGACAGGGACTCCTACAATGAGCAGTTCTTC.

This chain connects TRBV5-1 to TRBJ2-3; 7 bases agree with TRBD1. With V trimmed by 3 bases and J by 3 bases, 1 base remained unmatched. This CDR3 is built from 13 residues. Germline CDR1 and CDR2: SGHRS and YFSETQ. CDR3 in DNA: TGCGCCAGCAGCTGGGGACAGACAGATACGCAGTATTTT. Its protein product is CASSWGQTDTQYF. Full variable domain (outside the CDR3, taken from reference TRBV5-1 and TRBJ2-3): KAGVTQTPRYLIKTRGQQVTLSCSPISGHRSVSWYQQTPGQGLQFLFEYFSETQRNKGNFPGRFSGRQFSNSRSEMNVSTLELGDSALYLCASSWGQTDTQYFGPGTRLTVL.

The chain has TRBV7-6 and TRBJ2-3; D may be TRBD1 (5 bases). CDR3 size: 15 residues. Trimming took 5 bases from V and 5 from J, leaving 17 bases between them. Germline CDR1 is SGHVS and CDR2 is FNYEAQ. CDR3 residues: CASSASAGHGDTQYF. The CDR3 nucleotides are TGTGCCAGCAGCGCATCGGCAGGGCATGGAGATACGCAGTATTTT.

The V gene is TRBV11-3, the J gene TRBJ1-2; possible D gene TRBD1, 5 bases. Germline CDR1 is SGHNT and CDR2 is YENEEA. This CDR3 spans 15 amino acids. Trimming shortened V by 1 base and J by 4 bases, and 13 bases separated the two germline ends. Here the CDR3 DNA reads TGTGCCAGCAGCTTAGCACGGGGCACCCCCTATGGCTACACCTTC. Protein sequence: CASSLARGTPYGYTF.

J is TRBJ2-1 and V is TRBV5-5, with D possibly being TRBD1 or TRBD2 (5 bases each). Trimming took 3 bases from V and 0 from J, leaving 16 bases between them. CDR1 and CDR2 (germline): SGHKS, YYEKEE (reference sequence). This CDR3 has 17 residues. In nucleotides, the CDR3 is TGTGCCAGCAGCTCTTCCGGGACCCGAAGCTCCTACAATGAGCAGTTCTTC. This gives the protein CASSSSGTRSSYNEQFF.

This chain links TRBV5-1 with TRBJ1-2; D remains unclear. The germline CDR1 and CDR2 sequences are SGHRS and YFSETQ. The CDR3 sequence is 15 residues long. V lost 4 bases, J lost 1 base, and 14 bases lay in between. Here the CDR3 DNA reads TGCGCCAGCAGCCCGGCGGACGGACTTAACTATGGCTACACCTTC. It yields the protein CASSPADGLNYGYTF.

The V gene is TRBV28, the J gene TRBJ2-2; D might be TRBD2 (6 bases). Germline V lookup: CDR1 MDHEN, CDR2 SYDVKM. The length of the CDR3 is 14 residues. Between the trimmed V and J ends, which lost 1 base and 7 bases, there was a span of 10 bases. This chain's CDR3 is CASSLSGRHGELFF. The CDR3 DNA is TGTGCCAGCAGTTTATCTGGGAGGCACGGGGAGCTGTTTTTT.

V and J are TRBV7-3 and TRBJ1-2, with D unclear. The CDR3 is 13 amino acids. In germline, CDR1 is SGHTA, CDR2 FQGTGA. V was trimmed by 5 bases and J by 5 bases, leaving 12 bases between them. CDR3 coding DNA: TGTGCCAGCAGCAAATTGCGACTGTATGGCTACACCTTC. It codes for CASSKLRLYGYTF.

The J gene is TRBJ2-1, the V gene TRBV2; TRBD2 is a possible D gene (6 bases). CDR1 is SNHLY and CDR2 is FYNNEI in the germline V gene. The V end lost 7 bases, the J end lost 7 bases, and 17 bases lay between the germline ends. The CDR3 is made up of 14 amino acids. The CDR3 DNA sequence: TGTGCCAGCAATATGCGGGGAGACAGTAATGAGCAGTTCTTC. Its translation: CASNMRGDSNEQFF.